The 3 T cell receptor beta chains below were found in one sample sequenced in a study of T cell responses to AZD1222 COVID-19 vaccine. Here immunoSEQ multiplex PCR was the method, and the copy in TCRdb shows in-frame clones only, minus some. Counted here are about 100,000 clones, 75% to 90% occurring once; the ten biggest clones make up 2.5%. Sequenced here: peripheral blood, sampled 28 days after the second AZD1222 dose. These receptors were taken from an adult who received the AZD1222 COVID-19 vaccine.

This chain connects TRBV6-5 to TRBJ2-2; 10 bases match TRBD1. CDR1 is MNHEY, CDR2 SVGAGI, per germline. V was pared by 7 bases and J by 6 bases, with 8 bases of the junction left unmatched. CDR3 length: 15 amino acids. The chain's CDR3 is CASNPGQGGSGELFF. In DNA, the CDR3 is TGTGCCAGCAACCCAGGACAGGGGGGGTCCGGGGAGCTGTTTTTT.

The chain joins TRBV6-2 or TRBV6-3 to TRBJ1-1; D uncertain. V lost 5 bases, J lost 5 bases, and 12 bases lay in between. CDR1 and CDR2 (germline): MNHEY, SVGEGT. CDR3 length: 13 residues. CDR3 nucleotides: TGTGCCAGCAGTCTCCCTCGTGAAACTGAAGCTTTCTTT. It is translated as CASSLPRETEAFF.

The rearrangement uses TRBV7-6 and TRBJ1-1; D remains ambiguous. The CDR3 is 13 amino acids. Trimming took 8 bases from V and 1 from J, leaving 11 bases between them. Germline assignment: CDR1 SGHVS and CDR2 FNYEAQ. The CDR3 bases are TGTGCCAGCGTGGGGTACAGGAACACTGAAGCTTTCTTT. Protein: CASVGYRNTEAFF.